The 28 T cell receptor beta chains listed next were all sequenced from one sample in a study of vaccination and CD4 T cells after COVID-19. An Oncomine TCR Beta short-read assay was used to sequence the DNA from cultured CD4+ T cells. A single record per CDR3 protein comes from TCRdb applying MiXCR to the PCR reads. The table lists approximately 15,000 distinct CDR3 sequences, roughly 54% of them singletons. Their cognate antigens are unknown. Treatment: approximately 9-day PBMC culture with coronavirus spike peptide pools or control peptides (ViraFEST assay). Sequencing used CD4+ T cells from blood, cultured in vitro. These receptors were collected from a human donor who had recovered from COVID-19.

The CDR3 is CASTPGGFYGYTF. The CDR3 bases are TGTGCCAGCACCCCTGGGGGGTTCTATGGCTACACCTTC. V usage is TRBV12-3 or TRBV12-4 and J usage is TRBJ1-2, with TRBD1 as a possible D gene (5 bases). This CDR3 is built from 13 residues. The ends were cut back, 7 bases at V and 4 bases at J, with 13 bases in the middle.

The chain combines TRBV12-3 or TRBV12-4 with TRBJ2-4; D gene ambiguous. This CDR3 comprises 14 residues. The germline V and J ends were trimmed by 0 bases and 0 bases, with 3 bases remaining between them. The chain's CDR3 is CASSLALAKNIQYF. Written as DNA, the CDR3 is TGTGCCAGCAGTTTAGCGCTAGCCAAAAACATTCAGTACTTC.

This sequence joins TRBV11-3 and TRBJ1-6, with 7 bases that match TRBD1. The CDR3 runs 15 residues. CDR1 and CDR2 (germline): SGHNT, YENEEA. After removal of 4 bases from V and 7 bases from J, the junction contained 7 bases not matched to a gene. CDR3: CASSSRTGDNSPLHF. The CDR3 DNA sequence: TGTGCCAGCAGCTCCCGGACAGGAGACAATTCACCCCTCCACTTT.

This clonotype was seen a handful of times. The rearrangement links TRBV7-8 to TRBJ1-2; 7 positions match TRBD1. V was pared by 1 base and J by 1 base, with 3 bases of the junction left unmatched. The V gene's germline CDR1 is SGHVS and CDR2 FQNEAQ. The CDR3 length is 15 residues. CDR3 nucleotide sequence: TGTGCCAGCAGCTTAGGGCGGGACAGTAACTATGGCTACACCTTC. As protein: CASSLGRDSNYGYTF. Full variable domain (outside the CDR3, taken from reference TRBV7-8 and TRBJ1-2): GAGVSQSPRYKVAKRGQDVALRCDPISGHVSLFWYQQALGQGPEFLTYFQNEAQLDKSGLPSDRFFAERPEGSVSTLKIQRTQQEDSAVYLCASSLGRDSNYGYTFGSGTRLTVV.

The V gene is TRBV5-1, the J gene TRBJ1-6; D remains ambiguous. CDR3 length: 16 residues. V shed 0 bases and J shed 0 bases, with 7 bases lying between them. The germline gives CDR1 SGHRS, CDR2 YFSETQ. The CDR3 reads CASSLVGSSYNSPLHF. CDR3 nucleotide sequence: TGCGCCAGCAGCTTGGTGGGGAGCTCCTATAATTCACCCCTCCACTTT. The full variable domain, with the rest looked up from reference TRBV5-1 and TRBJ1-6, is KAGVTQTPRYLIKTRGQQVTLSCSPISGHRSVSWYQQTPGQGLQFLFEYFSETQRNKGNFPGRFSGRQFSNSRSEMNVSTLELGDSALYLCASSLVGSSYNSPLHFGNGTRLTVT.

This sequence joins TRBV2 and TRBJ2-1, with TRBD2 matching 7 bases. The V and J ends lost 3 bases and 7 bases, in that order; junction bases with no gene match: 9. The germline CDR1 and CDR2 sequences are SNHLY and FYNNEI. The CDR3 loop spans 15 amino acids. The CDR3 region has the DNA TGTGCCAGCAGTGAGCAGGGCGGGGGACTAAATGAGCAGTTCTTC. This sequence encodes CASSEQGGGLNEQFF.

The rearrangement links TRBV7-9 to TRBJ1-2; 10 bases are a match to TRBD1. The CDR3 runs 15 residues. V gave up 5 bases and J gave up 4 bases; unmatched junction bases: 7. Germline CDR1 is SEHNR and CDR2 is FQNEAQ (reference sequence). The DNA of the CDR3 is TGTGCCAGCAGCCAGGGACAGGGGAAGGTCTATGGCTACACCTTC. This encodes CASSQGQGKVYGYTF. Full variable domain (outside the CDR3, taken from reference TRBV7-9 and TRBJ1-2): DTGVSQNPRHKITKRGQNVTFRCDPISEHNRLYWYRQTLGQGPEFLTYFQNEAQLEKSRLLSDRFSAERPKGSFSTLEIQRTEQGDSAMYLCASSQGQGKVYGYTFGSGTRLTVV.

This clonotype is categorized as large (0.1 to 1%). The V and J genes are TRBV7-9 and TRBJ2-3, with TRBD2 as a possible D gene (6 bases). The V gene's germline CDR1 is SEHNR and CDR2 FQNEAQ (reference sequence). Trimming stripped 5 bases from V and 2 bases from J, with 14 bases between. The CDR3 covers 15 residues. As DNA, the CDR3 is TGTGCCAGCAGCGATATCGGGAGAAACACAGATACGCAGTATTTT. It translates to CASSDIGRNTDTQYF.

The chain is built from TRBV11-2 and TRBJ1-1, with a weak D call TRBD1 (5 bases). This CDR3 contains 14 residues. Germline loops: CDR1 SGHAT, CDR2 FQNNGV. The germline V and J ends were trimmed by 5 bases and 4 bases, with 14 bases remaining between them. In DNA, the CDR3 is TGTGCCAGCAGCCTGAATAGGGGTGGCACTGAAGCTTTCTTT. It encodes CASSLNRGGTEAFF. Full variable domain (remainder filled in from reference TRBV11-2 and TRBJ1-1): EAGVAQSPRYKIIEKRQSVAFWCNPISGHATLYWYQQILGQGPKLLIQFQNNGVVDDSQLPKDRFSAERLKGVDSTLKIQPAKLEDSAVYLCASSLNRGGTEAFFGQGTRLTVV.

A few counts support this clonotype. This chain links TRBV7-9 with TRBJ1-1; unclear D gene. This CDR3 region has 13 residues. Germline V gene data show CDR1 as SEHNR and CDR2 as FQNEAQ (reference sequence). The V end lost 2 bases, the J end lost 3 bases, and 7 bases lay between the germline ends. The CDR3 coding sequence is TGTGCCAGCAGCTTACGGGCAGACACTGAAGCTTTCTTT. Its protein is CASSLRADTEAFF.

CDR3: CASRDGRGGNSPLHF. The DNA of the CDR3 is TGTGCCAGCAGGGACGGGAGGGGAGGTAATTCACCCCTCCACTTT. V gene TRBV2 combines with J gene TRBJ1-6; tentatively, D is TRBD1 (5 bases). V was pared by 6 bases and J by 6 bases, with 15 bases between. The CDR3 consists of 15 residues. The germline V gene has CDR1 SNHLY and CDR2 FYNNEI.

The rearrangement joins TRBV28 to TRBJ2-3; a weak D match, TRBD2 (5 bases). Per germline, CDR1 MDHEN and CDR2 SYDVKM. Between the trimmed V and J ends, which lost 6 bases and 3 bases, there was a span of 16 bases. This CDR3 has 15 amino acids. The chain's CDR3 is CASSPTRATTDTQYF. The DNA of the CDR3 is TGTGCCAGCAGCCCCACTAGGGCAACTACAGATACGCAGTATTTT.

The chain carries TRBV20-1 and TRBJ1-1, with a tentative D call TRBD1 (6 bases). The CDR3 has 14 residues. V lost 2 bases and J 2 bases, leaving 12 bases between the germline ends. Germline V CDR1 and CDR2: DFQATT, SNEGSKA (reference sequence). DNA for the CDR3: TGCAGTGCTAGACTGGACAGCTTTAACACTGAAGCTTTCTTT. Translating gives CSARLDSFNTEAFF.

The V and J genes are TRBV28 and TRBJ1-6; 8 bases are a match to TRBD1. V was clipped by 7 bases and J by 6 bases; unmatched bases: 5. The CDR3 loop spans 14 amino acids. Looked up from germline, CDR1 is MDHEN and CDR2 is SYDVKM. The CDR3 nucleotides read TGTGCCAGCAAAGTAGACAGGGGTAATTCACCCCTCCACTTT. Its protein is CASKVDRGNSPLHF.

This clonotype appeared a few times. The V gene is TRBV5-8, the J gene TRBJ2-3, with TRBD2 identical over 7 bases. Germline CDR1 reads SGHTS; CDR2 reads YDEGEE. The CDR3 sequence is 14 residues long. With V trimmed by 6 bases and J by 0 bases, 4 bases remained unmatched. The CDR3 bases are TGTGCCAGCAAGCGGGGCCCTAGCACAGATACGCAGTATTTT. Its translation: CASKRGPSTDTQYF.

This clonotype was seen only a few times. The CDR3 bases are TGTGCCAGCAGGATCGACGCGGGCCAGCCCCAGCATTTT. Protein sequence: CASRIDAGQPQHF. The chain recombines TRBV6-1 with TRBJ1-5; D not certain. The CDR3 is 13 amino acids. CDR1 is MNHNS and CDR2 is SASEGT in the germline V gene. V was clipped by 6 bases and J by 7 bases, with 13 bases between them.

CDR3 amino acids: CATQVAGKNIQYF. The CDR3 nucleotides read TGTGCCACCCAGGTTGCAGGCAAAAACATTCAGTACTTC. V gene TRBV6-1 combines with J gene TRBJ2-4; no reliable D call. The germline V and J ends were trimmed by 10 bases and 3 bases, with 13 bases remaining between them. CDR1 MNHNS and CDR2 SASEGT come from the germline V gene. This CDR3 is built from 13 residues.

This sequence joins TRBV20-1 and TRBJ1-5, with D possibly matching TRBD1 (5 bases). The CDR3 has 16 amino acids. V shed 1 base and J shed 3 bases, with 16 bases lying between them. Germline V lookup: CDR1 DFQATT, CDR2 SNEGSKA (reference sequence). The CDR3 loop is CSARGPGTELNQPQHF. DNA of the CDR3: TGCAGTGCTAGAGGCCCCGGGACGGAACTCAATCAGCCCCAGCATTTT.

V usage is TRBV20-1 and J usage is TRBJ1-1; TRBD1 aligns across 8 bases. Germline V gene sequence: CDR1 DFQATT, CDR2 SNEGSKA (reference sequence). CDR3 length: 16 amino acids. After removal of 1 base from V and 2 bases from J, the junction contained 9 bases not matched to a gene. CDR3 sequence reads: CSARGSGTGLNTEAFF. The CDR3 DNA follows: TGCAGTGCTAGAGGATCAGGGACAGGTCTTAACACTGAAGCTTTCTTT.

V gene TRBV19 combines with J gene TRBJ1-2; D unresolved. The CDR3 is 11 residues long. CDR1 and CDR2 (germline): LNHDA, SQIVND (reference sequence). Trimming pared 7 bases from V and 5 bases from J, leaving 8 bases between. The chain's CDR3 is CASTDWYGYTF. As DNA, the CDR3 is TGTGCCAGTACCGATTGGTATGGCTACACCTTC.

The rearrangement links TRBV7-2 to TRBJ1-3; D ambiguous. The CDR3 runs 15 residues. Trimming stripped 4 bases from V and 2 bases from J, with 12 bases between. Germline lookup yields CDR1 SGHTA and CDR2 FQGNSA. The CDR3 is CASSSYQSTGNTIYF. The DNA for the CDR3 is TGTGCCAGCAGCTCCTATCAGAGTACTGGAAACACCATATATTTT.

In this sample, this clonotype turned up a few times. V and J are TRBV25-1 and TRBJ1-3; 7 bases are shared with TRBD1. Per the germline V gene, CDR1 is MGHDK and CDR2 is SYGVNS. This CDR3 has 15 amino acids. V lost 3 bases and J lost 3; bases outside the gene matches: 5. CDR3 bases: TGTGCCAGCAGTGACCTTAACAGGGGTGGAAACACCATATATTTT. It specifies CASSDLNRGGNTIYF.

This chain links TRBV11-3 with TRBJ2-3; D is unresolved. CDR3 size: 16 residues. Looked up from germline, CDR1 is SGHNT and CDR2 is YENEEA. V was pared by 1 base and J by 2 bases, with 13 bases between. CDR3 sequence reads: CASSLGSQRNTDTQYF. CDR3 nucleotides: TGTGCCAGCAGCTTAGGCTCCCAGCGCAACACAGATACGCAGTATTTT.

The chain has TRBV10-1 and TRBJ1-3, with 7 bases aligning to TRBD1. After removal of 5 bases from V and 1 base from J, the junction contained 2 bases not matched to a gene. The CDR3 totals 14 residues. Germline CDR1 WNHNN, CDR2 SYGVQD (reference sequence). This CDR3 is CASSWDRSGNTIYF. DNA for the CDR3: TGCGCCAGCAGTTGGGACAGATCTGGAAACACCATATATTTT.

The gene calls are TRBV6-2 or TRBV6-3 and TRBJ2-2; D remains ambiguous. Between the trimmed V and J ends, which lost 8 bases and 4 bases, there was a span of 11 bases. CDR3 length: 13 residues. In germline, CDR1 is MNHEY, CDR2 SVGEGT. CDR3 DNA: TGTGCCAGCCGGGCCTCGATCACCGGGGAGCTGTTTTTT. Protein product: CASRASITGELFF.

The CDR3 sequence: CSAEQAEIRYEQYF. CDR3 sequence (DNA): TGCAGTGCCGAGCAGGCGGAGATCCGCTACGAGCAGTACTTC. The J gene is TRBJ2-7, the V gene TRBV20-1, with unresolved D. Germline loops: CDR1 DFQATT, CDR2 SNEGSKA (reference sequence). The ends were cut back, 6 bases at V and 3 bases at J, with 18 bases in the middle. The CDR3 consists of 14 residues.

This sequence joins TRBV12-3 or TRBV12-4 and TRBJ1-1; D ambiguous. CDR3 length: 16 amino acids. The ends were cut back, 1 base at V and 0 bases at J, with 12 bases in the middle. CDR3 bases: TGTGCCAGCAGTTTAGACCGGGGTTACATGAACACTGAAGCTTTCTTT. This codes for CASSLDRGYMNTEAFF.

The sample holds a few counts of this clonotype. V gene TRBV20-1 combines with J gene TRBJ1-3, with D possibly matching TRBD1 (5 bases). The V end was cut by 3 bases, the J end by 14 bases, with 14 bases between. The germline V gene has CDR1 DFQATT and CDR2 SNEGSKA (reference sequence). The CDR3 has 11 residues. The CDR3 loop reads CSASDSGGVYF. CDR3 in DNA: TGCAGTGCTAGTGACAGTGGAGGCGTATATTTT.